This is a list of T cell receptor beta chains from one sample in a study of blood T cell repertoires in COVID-19. The method was immunoSEQ multiplex PCR; TCRdb's version includes in-frame clones alone and lacks a portion of them. The sample consists of around 150,000 clones, roughly 83% of them appearing once. Sequencing used PBMCs or T cells enriched from blood (not recorded which). Every receptor here comes from a man in his 70s who had been exposed to COVID-19. Each CDR3 is given with its conserved first and last residue. A D gene is named only where the DNA matches it firmly. Size is stated for part of the rows, as once, few or many counts, or as a class when the clone is expanded.

d_call,v_call,j_call,clone_size,cdr3_nt,cdr3_aa
TRBD1,TRBV19,TRBJ2-5,many,TGTGCCAGTAGTATATCCAACAAAGGACAGGGACCACAAGAGACCCAGTACTTC,CASSISNKGQGPQETQYF
.,TRBV29-1,TRBJ2-2,.,TGCAGCGTTCAGCCGGGACAAAGTTACACCGGGGAGCTGTTTTTT,CSVQPGQSYTGELFF
.,TRBV5-5,TRBJ2-7,.,TGTGCCAGCAGCCCAACTACAGGTTACGAGCAGTACTTC,CASSPTTGYEQYF
.,TRBV3-1/TRBV3-2,TRBJ1-1,once,TGTGCCAGCAGCCAAGCCCCAGGCCCTAACACTGAAGCTTTCTTT,CASSQAPGPNTEAFF
TRBD1,TRBV19,TRBJ2-7,.,TGTGCCAGTAGTATATGGACAGGGGGTTCCTACGAGCAGTACTTC,CASSIWTGGSYEQYF
TRBD2,TRBV13,TRBJ2-7,.,TGTGCCAGCAGCCATTTAGCGGGGGGAGCACCCTACGAGCAGTACTTC,CASSHLAGGAPYEQYF
.,TRBV9,TRBJ2-1,.,TGTGCCAGCAGCGTAGTTTACCGCACTAGCCAGAGCTCCTACAATGAGCAGTTCTTC,CASSVVYRTSQSSYNEQFF
TRBD1,TRBV15,TRBJ2-5,.,TGTGCCACCAGGAGTGGGACAGCCCAAGAGACCCAGTACTTC,CATRSGTAQETQYF
.,TRBV28,TRBJ2-2,few,TGTGCCAGCAGATTTCGCTCGGACAGTCAGGGGACCGGGGAGCTGTTTTTT,CASRFRSDSQGTGELFF
.,TRBV5-3,TRBJ1-1,.,TGTGCCAGAAGCTTGGGGTTGCGGTTGAACACTGAAGCTTTCTTT,CARSLGLRLNTEAFF
.,TRBV7-2,TRBJ2-7,.,TGTGCCAGCAGCAGCACAGGGAGTCGGTACGAGCAGTACTTC,CASSSTGSRYEQYF
TRBD1,TRBV29-1,TRBJ1-3,.,TGCAGCGGTAGGGGGCTTGGAAACACCATATATTTT,CSGRGLGNTIYF
TRBD1,TRBV11-2,TRBJ1-2,.,TGTGCCAGCAGCTTAGGACATACAGGGGTTGGCTACACCTTC,CASSLGHTGVGYTF
.,TRBV5-8,TRBJ1-2,.,TGTGCCAGCAGCCGACAAATGACAGGTGGCTATGGCTACACCTTC,CASSRQMTGGYGYTF